This TCR beta chain came from a study of a mutant IDH1 vaccine in newly diagnosed glioma. Whole-study context: The study gave patients eight vaccinations in weeks 1, 3, 5, 7, 11, 15, 19, 23. The study started vaccination 4-6 weeks after radiotherapy alone, or with temozolomide cycles.

Remarks on this clone: Its target is unknown.

Sample time point: week 5, during vaccination. The vaccine gave 300 ug of a 20-mer mutant IDH1 peptide subcutaneously per dose. Newly diagnosed WHO grade 3 or 4 IDH1-mutant, ATRX-lost astrocytomas were identified in the donors. Only in-frame clones appear in the TCRdb table, and some are missing; sequencing was by immunoSEQ multiplex PCR. The data show roughly 51,000 clones, around 80% seen once. Losses at the gene ends were 6 bases for V and 1 base for J; bases not matched to a gene: 10. Germline loops: CDR1 WSHSY, CDR2 SAAADI. The CDR3 contains 16 residues. The chain employs TRBV10-2 and TRBJ2-5; 8 bases map to TRBD2. Specimen: PBMCs, collected from a glioma patient whose treatment included an IDH1 peptide vaccine. This TCR was sampled from a man younger than 45 with glioma. The CDR3 region is CASRGRIAGTQETQYF. As DNA, the CDR3 is TGCGCCAGCAGGGGGAGGATAGCGGGGACCCAAGAGACCCAGTACTTC.